Listed below are T cell receptor beta chains from one sample, sequenced in a study of cytomegalovirus exposure and HLA in healthy donors. TCRdb's table, derived via immunoSEQ multiplex PCR, lists solely in-frame clones and lacks some. The data hold fewer than 200,000 clones, with around 83% observed a single time. The sample taken for sequencing was PBMCs. The receptors were sampled from a girl aged 2-10 years in good health and CMV-seropositive. CDR3s include the opening cysteine and the closing phenylalanine or tryptophan. A D gene is named only where the DNA matches it firmly. Not all rows give a size; the values are once, few, many and, for expanded clones, a class.

j_call: TRBJ1-1
v_call: TRBV5-1
clone_size: -
d_call: TRBD1
cdr3_nt: TGCGCCAGCAGCTTACAGGGGGCGAGTTACACTGAAGCTTTCTTT
cdr3_aa: CASSLQGASYTEAFF

j_call: TRBJ2-2
v_call: TRBV5-6
clone_size: -
d_call: TRBD1
cdr3_nt: TGTGCCAGCAGCAGGCAGCGCGGGACAGGGTACACCGGGGAGCTGTTTTTT
cdr3_aa: CASSRQRGTGYTGELFF

j_call: TRBJ2-1
v_call: TRBV7-8
clone_size: -
d_call: -
cdr3_nt: TGTGCCAGCAGCTTACGGGGTTCCTACAATGAGCAGTTCTTC
cdr3_aa: CASSLRGSYNEQFF

j_call: TRBJ1-3
v_call: TRBV7-9
clone_size: -
d_call: -
cdr3_nt: TGTGCCAGTCGAGACCGGGGGGCAAGCTCTGGAAACACCATATATTTT
cdr3_aa: CASRDRGASSGNTIYF

j_call: TRBJ2-2
v_call: TRBV7-9
clone_size: once
d_call: TRBD2
cdr3_nt: TGTGCCAGCAGCCACCCTAGCGGAGCGAACACCGGGGAGCTGTTTTTT
cdr3_aa: CASSHPSGANTGELFF

j_call: TRBJ1-1
v_call: TRBV15
clone_size: -
d_call: -
cdr3_nt: TGTGCCACCAGCCCAGAGACGAGAAGGAGAGCGAACACTGAAGCTTTCTTT
cdr3_aa: CATSPETRRRANTEAFF

j_call: TRBJ1-1
v_call: TRBV6-1
clone_size: -
d_call: -
cdr3_nt: TGTGCCAGCAGTGATTCCGCGACAATGAACACTGAAGCTTTCTTT
cdr3_aa: CASSDSATMNTEAFF

j_call: TRBJ2-3
v_call: TRBV30
clone_size: -
d_call: TRBD2
cdr3_nt: TGTGCCTGGAGCGGGAGGGCGGGACACACAGATACGCAGTATTTT
cdr3_aa: CAWSGRAGHTDTQYF

j_call: TRBJ2-6
v_call: TRBV5-5
clone_size: -
d_call: -
cdr3_nt: TGTGCCAGCAGCCCGCGGGACAGCGGCTCTGGGGCCAACGTCCTGACTTTC
cdr3_aa: CASSPRDSGSGANVLTF

j_call: TRBJ1-4
v_call: TRBV11-2
clone_size: -
d_call: TRBD1
cdr3_nt: TGTGCCAGCAGCTTAGCGCACTACAGGGGGCTCGGGGAAAAACTGTTTTTT
cdr3_aa: CASSLAHYRGLGEKLFF

j_call: TRBJ1-5
v_call: TRBV27
clone_size: -
d_call: -
cdr3_nt: TGTGCCAGCAAGACCAGGGGTACTTATCAGCCCCAGCATTTT
cdr3_aa: CASKTRGTYQPQHF

j_call: TRBJ1-2
v_call: TRBV7-3
clone_size: -
d_call: -
cdr3_nt: TGTGCCAGCAGCTTAAGAGGCGGCAGGGTCTATGGCTACACCTTC
cdr3_aa: CASSLRGGRVYGYTF

j_call: TRBJ2-7
v_call: TRBV11-2
clone_size: -
d_call: -
cdr3_nt: TGTGCCAGCAGCTTCGGGGGATACGAGCAGTACTTC
cdr3_aa: CASSFGGYEQYF

j_call: TRBJ1-1
v_call: TRBV5-4
clone_size: -
d_call: -
cdr3_nt: TGTGCCAGCAGCTTGGAGACCCAGGGATCCACTGAAGCTTTCTTT
cdr3_aa: CASSLETQGSTEAFF

j_call: TRBJ1-2
v_call: TRBV14
clone_size: once
d_call: -
cdr3_nt: TGTGCCAGCAGTCCTCATGGACTGGAGCTCTATGGCTACACCTTC
cdr3_aa: CASSPHGLELYGYTF

j_call: TRBJ2-7
v_call: TRBV28
clone_size: -
d_call: TRBD2
cdr3_nt: TGTGCCAGCAGGGGACTAGCGGCTTCCGAGCAGTACTTC
cdr3_aa: CASRGLAASEQYF

j_call: TRBJ2-3
v_call: TRBV5-1
clone_size: -
d_call: -
cdr3_nt: TGCGCCAGCAGCTTGCTGGTTAGAAGCACAGATACGCAGTATTTT
cdr3_aa: CASSLLVRSTDTQYF

j_call: TRBJ2-3
v_call: TRBV5-1
clone_size: -
d_call: -
cdr3_nt: TGCGCCAGCAGTTCTCCAGGCGCAGATACGCAGTATTTT
cdr3_aa: CASSSPGADTQYF

j_call: TRBJ2-7
v_call: TRBV30
clone_size: -
d_call: TRBD1
cdr3_nt: TGTGCCTGGAGTGTACCCGGGACAGGGGATACAGCAAAGCAGTACTTC
cdr3_aa: CAWSVPGTGDTAKQYF

j_call: TRBJ1-1
v_call: TRBV6-1
clone_size: -
d_call: TRBD1
cdr3_nt: TGTGCCAGCAGTCCCAGGACAGGGAGGAACACTGAAGCTTTCTTT
cdr3_aa: CASSPRTGRNTEAFF

j_call: TRBJ2-7
v_call: TRBV2
clone_size: -
d_call: -
cdr3_nt: TGTGCCAGCAGGGAGGGGACCTACGAGCAGTACTTC
cdr3_aa: CASREGTYEQYF

j_call: TRBJ2-1
v_call: TRBV4-2
clone_size: -
d_call: -
cdr3_nt: TGTGCCAGCAGCCAAGATAAAGCTTTCTACAATGAGCAGTTCTTC
cdr3_aa: CASSQDKAFYNEQFF

j_call: TRBJ2-1
v_call: TRBV15
clone_size: -
d_call: -
cdr3_nt: TGTGCCACCAGCAGACCCCTACAGGGAGTGGCCTACAATGAGCAGTTCTTC
cdr3_aa: CATSRPLQGVAYNEQFF

j_call: TRBJ2-4
v_call: TRBV9
clone_size: -
d_call: -
cdr3_nt: TGTGCCAGCAGCGTAGGCGGGGATATAGCCAAAAACATTCAGTACTTC
cdr3_aa: CASSVGGDIAKNIQYF

j_call: TRBJ2-7
v_call: TRBV7-9
clone_size: -
d_call: -
cdr3_nt: TGTGCCAGCAGCTTAGGAGTGGTGGTTCCGTACGAGCAGTACTTC
cdr3_aa: CASSLGVVVPYEQYF

j_call: TRBJ2-7
v_call: TRBV9
clone_size: -
d_call: TRBD2
cdr3_nt: TGTGCCAGCAGCATCGGACTAGCGGGAGATAGGGACTTC
cdr3_aa: CASSIGLAGDRDF

j_call: TRBJ1-2
v_call: TRBV4-1
clone_size: -
d_call: -
cdr3_nt: TGCGCCAGCAGCCAAGGTACGGGGGGAAACAACTATGGCTACACCTTC
cdr3_aa: CASSQGTGGNNYGYTF

j_call: TRBJ2-6
v_call: TRBV2
clone_size: -
d_call: -
cdr3_nt: TGTGCCAATTCCGGATACAGTGAAAATGGGGCCAACGTCCTGACTTTC
cdr3_aa: CANSGYSENGANVLTF

j_call: TRBJ1-4
v_call: TRBV19
clone_size: -
d_call: -
cdr3_nt: TGTGCCAGTAGTATCTGCAGGAAACTTGAAAAACTGTTTTTT
cdr3_aa: CASSICRKLEKLFF

j_call: TRBJ1-1
v_call: TRBV28
clone_size: -
d_call: TRBD1
cdr3_nt: TGTGCCAGCGGGGGGACAGCCAACACTGAAGCTTTCTTT
cdr3_aa: CASGGTANTEAFF

j_call: TRBJ1-2
v_call: TRBV5-4
clone_size: -
d_call: -
cdr3_nt: TGTGCCAGCAGCCTGGGACGGACACCCAACTATGGCTACACCTTC
cdr3_aa: CASSLGRTPNYGYTF

j_call: TRBJ2-3
v_call: TRBV5-4
clone_size: -
d_call: TRBD2
cdr3_nt: TGTGCCAGCAGGGCGGGAGTGGGCACAGATACGCAGTATTTT
cdr3_aa: CASRAGVGTDTQYF

j_call: TRBJ2-5
v_call: TRBV5-4
clone_size: once
d_call: -
cdr3_nt: TGTGCCAGCAGCTTGGTACCGGGAGAGACCCAGTACTTC
cdr3_aa: CASSLVPGETQYF

j_call: TRBJ2-3
v_call: TRBV15
clone_size: once
d_call: TRBD1
cdr3_nt: TGTGCCACCAACCGACAGGGGGATCGTATAGATACGCAGTATTTT
cdr3_aa: CATNRQGDRIDTQYF

j_call: TRBJ2-4
v_call: TRBV7-9
clone_size: -
d_call: TRBD1
cdr3_nt: TGTGCCAGCAGCTTTCTGGACAGGGATAACATTCAGTACTTC
cdr3_aa: CASSFLDRDNIQYF

j_call: TRBJ1-3
v_call: TRBV7-8
clone_size: -
d_call: -
cdr3_nt: TGTGCCAGCAGCTTAGCGTGGGCAGACTCTGGAAACACCATATATTTT
cdr3_aa: CASSLAWADSGNTIYF

j_call: TRBJ2-3
v_call: TRBV5-1
clone_size: -
d_call: TRBD2
cdr3_nt: TGCGCCAGCAGCTTGCCCCCTGGGCGGGGGAGCACAGATACGCAGTATTTT
cdr3_aa: CASSLPPGRGSTDTQYF

j_call: TRBJ2-7
v_call: TRBV9
clone_size: few
d_call: -
cdr3_nt: TGTGCCAGCAGCGTAGCGGGAGACCCAACCTACGAGCAGTACTTC
cdr3_aa: CASSVAGDPTYEQYF

j_call: TRBJ2-5
v_call: TRBV6-5
clone_size: -
d_call: TRBD1
cdr3_nt: TGTGCCAGCAGGGACAGGGGTTGGGAGACCCAGTACTTC
cdr3_aa: CASRDRGWETQYF

j_call: TRBJ2-7
v_call: TRBV29-1
clone_size: once
d_call: -
cdr3_nt: TGCAGCGTTTTCCAGGATACCTACGAGCAGTACTTC
cdr3_aa: CSVFQDTYEQYF

j_call: TRBJ2-7
v_call: TRBV5-1
clone_size: -
d_call: TRBD1
cdr3_nt: TGCGCCAGCAGCTTGGCGGAACAGGGGATAGCCTACGAGCAGTACTTC
cdr3_aa: CASSLAEQGIAYEQYF

j_call: TRBJ2-3
v_call: TRBV5-4
clone_size: -
d_call: TRBD2
cdr3_nt: TGTGCCAGCAGCCCCCGATCAGCGGGGGACACAGATACGCAGTATTTT
cdr3_aa: CASSPRSAGDTDTQYF

j_call: TRBJ2-7
v_call: TRBV28
clone_size: -
d_call: TRBD2
cdr3_nt: TGTGCCAGCAGTTCACCGGGACTAGCGGCCTACGAGCAGTACTTC
cdr3_aa: CASSSPGLAAYEQYF

j_call: TRBJ2-7
v_call: TRBV20-1
clone_size: -
d_call: -
cdr3_nt: TGCAGTGCTAGTATCTCCGAGCAGTACTTC
cdr3_aa: CSASISEQYF

j_call: TRBJ1-6
v_call: TRBV6-1
clone_size: few
d_call: TRBD1
cdr3_nt: TGTGCCAGCAGTGTTTTCGGTACAGGGGAAGGTTCACCCCTCCACTTT
cdr3_aa: CASSVFGTGEGSPLHF

j_call: TRBJ2-7
v_call: TRBV30
clone_size: -
d_call: -
cdr3_nt: TGTGCCTGGAGTGAAGGATACGGCACCAGGGGAGAGCAGTACTTC
cdr3_aa: CAWSEGYGTRGEQYF

j_call: TRBJ2-1
v_call: TRBV10-3
clone_size: -
d_call: TRBD2
cdr3_nt: TGTGCCATCAGTGGAGTAGCGGGACACAATGAGCAGTTCTTC
cdr3_aa: CAISGVAGHNEQFF

j_call: TRBJ1-2
v_call: TRBV25-1
clone_size: -
d_call: -
cdr3_nt: TGTGCCAGCAGTGGGGCCGAAAGGGACACTGGGGATGGCTACACCTTC
cdr3_aa: CASSGAERDTGDGYTF

j_call: TRBJ2-1
v_call: TRBV11-2
clone_size: -
d_call: TRBD2
cdr3_nt: TGTGCCAGCAGCTTGGGGGGCGGGACTAGCGAGAATGAGCAGTTCTTC
cdr3_aa: CASSLGGGTSENEQFF

j_call: TRBJ2-7
v_call: TRBV5-1
clone_size: once
d_call: TRBD1
cdr3_nt: TGCGCCAGCAGCGGGACAGGCTCCTACGAGCAGTACTTC
cdr3_aa: CASSGTGSYEQYF

j_call: TRBJ2-1
v_call: TRBV2
clone_size: -
d_call: -
cdr3_nt: TGTGCCAGCGAGCGGAGCTCCTACAATGAGCAGTTCTTC
cdr3_aa: CASERSSYNEQFF

j_call: TRBJ2-7
v_call: TRBV18
clone_size: -
d_call: -
cdr3_nt: TGTGCCAGCTCCGACCCGCCGAGGGGAGGGCAGTACTTC
cdr3_aa: CASSDPPRGGQYF

j_call: TRBJ2-2
v_call: TRBV6-4
clone_size: -
d_call: -
cdr3_nt: TGTGCCAGCAGTGACTCGAGGGACACCGGGGAGCTGTTTTTT
cdr3_aa: CASSDSRDTGELFF

j_call: TRBJ2-7
v_call: TRBV13
clone_size: -
d_call: TRBD1
cdr3_nt: TGTGCCAGCAGCTTATATGTAGGGGACAGCCGATGCGAGCAGTACTTC
cdr3_aa: CASSLYVGDSRCEQYF

j_call: TRBJ2-1
v_call: TRBV2
clone_size: -
d_call: TRBD1
cdr3_nt: TGTGCCAGCAGTCCCGGGACAGCCCGGGACAATGAGCAGTTCTTC
cdr3_aa: CASSPGTARDNEQFF